A single sample gave rise to the 31 T cell receptor beta chains below, sequenced in a study of T cell responses to AZD1222 COVID-19 vaccine. Method: immunoSEQ multiplex PCR; TCRdb's copy keeps in-frame clones and lacks some. The repertoire includes tens of thousands of clones, 75% to 85% of them detected once, and more than 12% sits in the top ten. This sample comprised peripheral blood, obtained 28 days after the second AZD1222 dose. Receptors were obtained from an adult who received the AZD1222 COVID-19 vaccine.

The rearrangement uses TRBV10-3 and TRBJ1-3, with D hard to call. Germline CDR1 is ENHRY and CDR2 is SYGVKD. V lost 5 bases, J lost 0 bases, and 14 bases lay in between. This CDR3 has 16 residues. This chain's CDR3 is CAISQPQAGSGNTIYF. Written as DNA, the CDR3 is TGTGCCATCAGTCAACCCCAGGCAGGCTCTGGAAACACCATATATTTT.

The J gene is TRBJ2-3, the V gene TRBV15, with TRBD2 as a possible D gene (6 bases). This CDR3 region has 15 residues. Germline V gene sequence: CDR1 LNHNV, CDR2 YYDKDF (reference sequence). V was cut by 5 bases and J by 0 bases, with 12 bases left in between. CDR3 protein: CATSGGSGSTDTQYF. CDR3 coding DNA: TGTGCCACCAGCGGTGGAAGCGGGAGCACAGATACGCAGTATTTT.

The chain employs TRBV4-2 and TRBJ2-2; 10 bases fit TRBD2. V was clipped by 2 bases and J by 6 bases; unmatched bases: 15. CDR1 and CDR2 from the germline V gene are LGHNA and YNFKEQ. The length of the CDR3 is 19 residues. The CDR3 protein is CASSQRRYKAGGPAGELFF. The CDR3 DNA is TGTGCCAGCAGCCAAAGGCGGTATAAAGCGGGGGGGCCTGCCGGGGAGCTGTTTTTT.

The rearrangement links TRBV18 to TRBJ1-2, with D hard to call. The CDR3 extends over 13 amino acids. Trimming removed 3 bases at V and 7 bases at J, with 12 bases between. Germline CDR1 and CDR2: KGHSH and LQKENI. CDR3 DNA sequence: TGTGCCAGCTCACCCGAAGGTCTGGTTGGCTACACCTTC. It encodes CASSPEGLVGYTF.

This clone appeared once. The V call is TRBV7-2, the J call TRBJ2-5; weak D call: TRBD2 (6 bases). Looked up from germline, CDR1 is SGHTA and CDR2 is FQGNSA. V shed 5 bases and J shed 5 bases, with 15 bases lying between them. This CDR3 has 14 residues. CDR3 amino acids: CASSGTAASETQYF. The CDR3 DNA sequence: TGTGCCAGCAGCGGGACTGCCGCGTCCGAGACCCAGTACTTC. The full variable domain, with the rest looked up from reference TRBV7-2 and TRBJ2-5, is GAGVSQSPSNKVTEKGKDVELRCDPISGHTALYWYRQSLGQGLEFLIYFQGNSAPDKSGLPSDRFSAERTGGSVSTLTIQRTQQEDSAVYLCASSGTAASETQYFGPGTRLLVL.

The chain is built from TRBV5-1 and TRBJ2-3; D gene uncertain. Germline V lookup: CDR1 SGHRS, CDR2 YFSETQ. There are 15 residues in the CDR3. V lost 5 bases to trimming and J lost 0 bases, with 13 bases between them. The CDR3 here is CASSIGGTSTDTQYF. In nucleotides, the CDR3 is TGCGCCAGCAGTATCGGCGGAACAAGCACAGATACGCAGTATTTT.

This rearrangement joins TRBV5-1 to TRBJ2-1; 7 bases are shared with TRBD1. Losses at the gene ends were 4 bases for V and 9 bases for J; bases not matched to a gene: 13. The length of the CDR3 is 15 residues. CDR1 is SGHRS, CDR2 YFSETQ, per germline. The CDR3 sequence is CASSLSGDRRGEQFF. CDR3 DNA: TGCGCCAGCAGCCTTTCCGGGGACAGACGTGGTGAGCAGTTCTTC.

This clone was seen more than once but under ten times. The chain joins TRBV12-5 to TRBJ2-5; D is undetermined. Trimming took off 4 bases at V and 2 bases at J, with 11 bases between the two ends. This CDR3 contains 14 residues. Germline CDR1 LGHNT, CDR2 FRNRAP. The CDR3 spells CASGSRPLQETQYF. The CDR3 region has the DNA TGTGCTAGTGGTTCGCGGCCGTTACAAGAGACCCAGTACTTC.

This chain uses TRBV7-9 with TRBJ2-5; TRBD2 matches 11 bases. Trimming cost V 1 base and J 5 bases; bases outside gene matches: 12. CDR3 length equals 18 residues. In germline, CDR1 is SEHNR, CDR2 FQNEAQ (reference sequence). Here the CDR3 DNA reads TGTGCCAGCAGCTTAGGTTCTGGTCTAGCGGGGGGCCGGGAGACCCAGTACTTC. Protein product: CASSLGSGLAGGRETQYF. The whole variable domain, filled in from reference TRBV7-9 and TRBJ2-5, reads DTGVSQNPRHKITKRGQNVTFRCDPISEHNRLYWYRQTLGQGPEFLTYFQNEAQLEKSRLLSDRFSAERPKGSFSTLEIQRTEQGDSAMYLCASSLGSGLAGGRETQYFGPGTRLLVL.

The rearrangement uses TRBV6-1 and TRBJ1-3; unclear D gene. V was clipped by 3 bases and J by 0 bases, with 9 bases between them. The CDR3 extends over 15 amino acids. The germline V gene has CDR1 MNHNS and CDR2 SASEGT. CDR3 sequence: CASSEGSPSGNTIYF. CDR3 coding DNA: TGTGCCAGCAGTGAGGGTTCCCCCTCTGGAAACACCATATATTTT.

The chain is built from TRBV18 and TRBJ1-4; D gene ambiguous. The V gene lost 3 bases and the J gene lost 1 base, with 9 bases spanning the gap. Germline V gives CDR1 KGHSH, CDR2 LQKENI. CDR3 length: 15 residues. CDR3: CASSPDEGTNEKLFF. DNA for the CDR3: TGTGCCAGCTCACCGGATGAGGGAACTAATGAAAAACTGTTTTTT.

This clone was detected a few times. The chain is built from TRBV5-1 and TRBJ1-1, with D possibly being TRBD1 (5 bases). Deletions cut 2 bases from V and 3 bases from J, with 8 bases between. The CDR3 spans 13 residues. In germline, CDR1 is SGHRS, CDR2 YFSETQ. The CDR3 nucleotides read TGCGCCAGCAGCTTATGGGGCGACACTGAAGCTTTCTTT. Protein: CASSLWGDTEAFF.

The rearrangement uses TRBV7-9 and TRBJ2-1, with 8 bases lining up with TRBD2. The CDR3 length is 15 residues. Germline CDR1 and CDR2: SEHNR and FQNEAQ (reference sequence). V dropped 1 base and J dropped 8; count of bases not matched to a gene: 7. As DNA, the CDR3 is TGTGCCAGCAGCTTAGATATTAGCGGGGTCTATGAGCAGTTCTTC. Its protein product is CASSLDISGVYEQFF.

The chain employs TRBV12-3 or TRBV12-4 and TRBJ1-2; D is unclear. CDR3 size: 13 residues. The V end lost 3 bases, the J end lost 2 bases, and 7 bases lay between the germline ends. CDR3: CASSLSENYGYTF. CDR3 in DNA: TGTGCCAGCAGTTTGTCAGAGAACTATGGCTACACCTTC.

The chain carries TRBV5-4 and TRBJ2-1, with D possibly being TRBD2 (5 bases). The CDR3 totals 15 residues. Germline V gene lookup returns CDR1 SGHNT and CDR2 YYREEE (reference sequence). V dropped 10 bases and J dropped 6 bases, with 23 bases sitting between them. The CDR3 sequence: CASSLSGGASNEQFF. The CDR3 DNA sequence: TGTGCCTCCAGCTTGTCAGGAGGAGCATCCAATGAGCAGTTCTTC.

This sequence joins TRBV29-1 and TRBJ2-2, with no clear D. The CDR3 contains 14 residues. Trimming pared 5 bases from V and 4 bases from J, leaving 14 bases between. Germline CDR1 reads SQVTM; CDR2 reads ANQGSEA. The CDR3 is CSVSPTASTGELFF. The CDR3 DNA reads TGCAGCGTTTCCCCAACAGCTTCCACCGGGGAGCTGTTTTTT.

This clone came up a few times. V is TRBV10-3 and J is TRBJ1-1; maybe TRBD1 (6 bases). V lost 6 bases, J lost 0 bases, and 23 bases lay in between. CDR1 is ENHRY, CDR2 SYGVKD, per germline. This CDR3 region has 18 residues. The chain's CDR3 is CAISTPGGRGLLNTEAFF. The CDR3, as DNA: TGTGCCATCAGCACACCCGGGGGAAGGGGGTTACTGAACACTGAAGCTTTCTTT.

This clone came up a few times. The CDR3 spells CASRLAYSGANVLTF. As DNA, the CDR3 is TGTGCCAGCAGATTAGCGTACTCTGGGGCCAACGTCCTGACTTTC. The J gene is TRBJ2-6, the V gene TRBV5-7; perhaps TRBD2 as D (5 bases). TRBV5-7 is designated an ORF whose function remains uncertain. The CDR3 consists of 15 residues. The V end lost 5 bases, the J end lost 0 bases, and 9 bases lay between the germline ends.

This chain joins TRBV7-2 and TRBJ1-6, with D maybe TRBD1 (6 bases). V was trimmed by 1 base and J by 4 bases, leaving 20 bases between them. CDR1 SGHTA and CDR2 FQGNSA come from the germline V gene. CDR3 length: 19 residues. The CDR3 DNA is TGTGCCAGCAGCTTAGTAGGACCGGGACAACGGTCGTATAATTCACCCCTCCACTTT. This sequence encodes CASSLVGPGQRSYNSPLHF.

The chain couples TRBV24-1 to TRBJ2-1; D gene uncertain. This CDR3 region has 14 residues. Germline lookup yields CDR1 KGHDR and CDR2 SFDVKD. V was trimmed by 3 bases and J by 2 bases, leaving 7 bases between them. Written as DNA, the CDR3 is TGTGCCACCAGTGATACCGGTGCCTACAATGAGCAGTTCTTC. As protein: CATSDTGAYNEQFF.

The chain is built from TRBV6-5 and TRBJ1-1; 7 bases are shared with TRBD1. V lost 3 bases, J lost 4 bases, and 5 bases stayed unmatched. CDR3 length: 14 amino acids. CDR1 is MNHEY, CDR2 SVGAGI, per germline. Here the CDR3 reads CASSYGNRGTEAFF. Written as DNA, the CDR3 is TGTGCCAGCAGTTATGGTAACAGGGGCACTGAAGCTTTCTTT.

The chain couples TRBV11-2 to TRBJ1-2, with D tentatively TRBD1 (6 bases). Germline lookup yields CDR1 SGHAT and CDR2 FQNNGV. This CDR3 region has 18 residues. V lost 5 bases to trimming and J lost 8 bases, with 30 bases between them. The CDR3 coding sequence is TGTGCCAGCAGCGAACTAAGGGCAGGGGCCCGAAGTCGGAGAGGCTACACCTTC. Protein: CASSELRAGARSRRGYTF.

The chain recombines TRBV3-1 (or the pseudogene TRBV3-2) with TRBJ1-3; D is unresolved. CDR3 size: 12 residues. Trimming stripped 0 bases from V and 8 bases from J, with 5 bases between. Germline V gene sequence: CDR1 LGHDT, CDR2 YNNKEL (reference sequence). For the CDR3, the DNA is TGTGCCAGCAGCCAAGATAGGTACACCATATATTTT. Translated: CASSQDRYTIYF.

This chain connects TRBV14 to TRBJ1-1, with D possibly matching TRBD1 (5 bases). The CDR3 sequence is 17 residues long. The germline V and J ends were trimmed by 5 bases and 4 bases, with 23 bases remaining between them. Per germline, CDR1 SGHDN and CDR2 FVKESK. CDR3 DNA sequence: TGTGCCAGCAGCAGCTCGGCAGGGATACGCGGGGGCACTGAAGCTTTCTTT. Translating it yields CASSSSAGIRGGTEAFF.

The J gene is TRBJ1-3, the V gene TRBV9; D not certain. Germline V lookup: CDR1 SGDLS, CDR2 YYNGEE. The V and J ends lost 4 bases and 0 bases respectively, with 14 bases between them. The CDR3 runs 16 residues. CDR3 coding DNA: TGTGCCAGCAGCCCTCAAACCCTGAACTCTGGAAACACCATATATTTT. It translates to CASSPQTLNSGNTIYF.

The V and J genes are TRBV7-9 and TRBJ1-6; TRBD1 agrees at 9 bases. The CDR3 is 16 residues long. Germline V lookup: CDR1 SEHNR, CDR2 FQNEAQ (reference sequence). Trimming took 4 bases from V and 5 from J; bases not matched to a gene: 6. Written as DNA, the CDR3 is TGTGCCAGCAGCTACGGGACAGGGCTCAATAATTCACCCCTCCACTTT. Its protein is CASSYGTGLNNSPLHF.

The chain is built from TRBV28 and TRBJ1-2, with D possibly matching TRBD1 (6 bases). The V end lost 7 bases, the J end lost 8 bases, and 11 bases lay between the germline ends. The germline gives CDR1 MDHEN, CDR2 SYDVKM. The CDR3 contains 11 residues. The CDR3 DNA is TGTGCCAGCATACAGGGCCAGGGCTACACCTTC. Translated, it gives CASIQGQGYTF.

This clone was seen only once. This chain links TRBV29-1 with TRBJ1-1; D remains unclear. CDR3 length: 12 amino acids. V shed 6 bases and J shed 1 base, with 9 bases lying between them. Germline CDR1 reads SQVTM; CDR2 reads ANQGSEA. CDR3 sequence reads: CSVVTGNTEAFF. The CDR3 DNA sequence: TGCAGCGTCGTCACGGGGAACACTGAAGCTTTCTTT.

The rearrangement joins TRBV18 to TRBJ2-3, with 10 bases identical to TRBD2. Per the germline V gene, CDR1 is KGHSH and CDR2 is LQKENI. J was trimmed by 6 bases and V by 0 bases; bases with no gene match: 6. CDR3 length equals 16 residues. CDR3 protein: CASSPPMTLAGDTQYF. As DNA, the CDR3 is TGTGCCAGCTCACCACCGATGACACTAGCGGGGGATACGCAGTATTTT.

This clone was counted once. CDR3 sequence (DNA): TGTGCCAGCTCACCAAAAACAGGTTCGGGAAACACCATATATTTT. This sequence encodes CASSPKTGSGNTIYF. V and J are TRBV18 and TRBJ1-3; D perhaps matches TRBD1 (5 bases). CDR3 length: 15 amino acids. Germline V gene sequence: CDR1 KGHSH, CDR2 LQKENI. Trimming removed 2 bases at V and 4 bases at J, with 12 bases between.

The chain uses TRBV5-1 and TRBJ1-2, with a possible D match to TRBD1 (5 bases). This CDR3 has 15 residues. Germline V gives CDR1 SGHRS, CDR2 YFSETQ. Trimming pared 0 bases from V and 2 bases from J, leaving 11 bases between. CDR3 protein: CASSLDPGTNYGYTF. CDR3 in DNA: TGCGCCAGCAGCTTGGACCCGGGGACCAACTATGGCTACACCTTC. The variable domain in full, with the rest retrieved from reference TRBV5-1 and TRBJ1-2, is KAGVTQTPRYLIKTRGQQVTLSCSPISGHRSVSWYQQTPGQGLQFLFEYFSETQRNKGNFPGRFSGRQFSNSRSEMNVSTLELGDSALYLCASSLDPGTNYGYTFGSGTRLTVV.